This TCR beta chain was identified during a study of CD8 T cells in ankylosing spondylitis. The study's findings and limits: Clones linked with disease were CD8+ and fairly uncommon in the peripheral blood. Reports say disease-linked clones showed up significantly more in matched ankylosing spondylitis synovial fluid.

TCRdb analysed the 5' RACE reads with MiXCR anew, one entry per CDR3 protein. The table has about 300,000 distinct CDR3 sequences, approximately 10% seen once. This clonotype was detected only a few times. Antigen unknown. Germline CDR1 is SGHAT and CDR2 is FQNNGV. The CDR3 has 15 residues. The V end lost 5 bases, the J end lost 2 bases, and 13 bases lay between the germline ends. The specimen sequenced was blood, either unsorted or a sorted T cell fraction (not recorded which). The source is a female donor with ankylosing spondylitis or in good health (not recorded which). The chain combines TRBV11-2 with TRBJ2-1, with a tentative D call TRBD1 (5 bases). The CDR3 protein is CASSRPRQPYNEQFF. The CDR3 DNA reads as TGTGCCAGCAGCCGTCCGAGACAGCCCTACAATGAGCAGTTCTTC.